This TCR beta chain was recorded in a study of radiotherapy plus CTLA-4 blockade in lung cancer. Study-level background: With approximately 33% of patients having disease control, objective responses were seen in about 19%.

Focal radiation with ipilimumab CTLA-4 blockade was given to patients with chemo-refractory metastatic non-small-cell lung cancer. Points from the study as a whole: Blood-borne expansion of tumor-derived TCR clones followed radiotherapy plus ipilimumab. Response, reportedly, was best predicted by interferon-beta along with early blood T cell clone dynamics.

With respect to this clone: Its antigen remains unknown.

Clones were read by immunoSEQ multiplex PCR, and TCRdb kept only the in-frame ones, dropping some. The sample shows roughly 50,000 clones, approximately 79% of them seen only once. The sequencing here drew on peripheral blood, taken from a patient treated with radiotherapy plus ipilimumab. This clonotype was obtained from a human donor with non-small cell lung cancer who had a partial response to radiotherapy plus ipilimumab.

CDR3 DNA: TGTGCCAGCAGTTTATTCGGGGGGCCGGACAATGAGCAGTTCTTC. This codes for CASSLFGGPDNEQFF. The rearrangement uses TRBV27 and TRBJ2-1, with D possibly TRBD2 on 7 matching bases. Germline CDR1 is MNHEY and CDR2 is SMNVEV (reference sequence). There are 15 residues in the CDR3. The V end was cut by 1 base, the J end by 5 bases, with 12 bases between.